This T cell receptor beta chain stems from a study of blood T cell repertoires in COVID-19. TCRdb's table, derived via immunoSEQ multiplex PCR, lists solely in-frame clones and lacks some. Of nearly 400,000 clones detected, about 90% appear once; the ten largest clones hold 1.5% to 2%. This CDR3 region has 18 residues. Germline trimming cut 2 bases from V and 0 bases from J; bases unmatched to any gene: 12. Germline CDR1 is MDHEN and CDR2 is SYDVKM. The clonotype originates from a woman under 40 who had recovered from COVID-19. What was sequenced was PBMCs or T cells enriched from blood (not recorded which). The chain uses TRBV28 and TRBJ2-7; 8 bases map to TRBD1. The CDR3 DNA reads TGTGCCAGCAGTTTAGGGACAGGACAGGGTCTAAGCTCCTACGAGCAGTACTTC. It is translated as CASSLGTGQGLSSYEQYF. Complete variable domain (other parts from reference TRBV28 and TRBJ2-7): DVKVTQSSRYLVKRTGEKVFLECVQDMDHENMFWYRQDPGLGLRLIYFSYDVKMKEKGDIPEGYSVSREKKERFSLILESASTNQTSMYLCASSLGTGQGLSSYEQYFGPGTRLTVT.